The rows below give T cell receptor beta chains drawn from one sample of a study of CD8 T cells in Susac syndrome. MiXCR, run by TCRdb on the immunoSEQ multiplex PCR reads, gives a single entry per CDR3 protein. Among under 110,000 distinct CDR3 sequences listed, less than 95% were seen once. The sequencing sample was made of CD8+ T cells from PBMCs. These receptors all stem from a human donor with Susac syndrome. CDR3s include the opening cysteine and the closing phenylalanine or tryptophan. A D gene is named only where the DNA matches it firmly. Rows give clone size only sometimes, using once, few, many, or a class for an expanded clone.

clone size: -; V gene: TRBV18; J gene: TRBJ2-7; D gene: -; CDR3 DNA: TGTGCCAGCTCACCTTACGACAGCTACGAGCAGTACTTC; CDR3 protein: CASSPYDSYEQYF
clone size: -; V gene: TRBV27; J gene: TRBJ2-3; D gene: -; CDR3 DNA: TGTGCCAGCAGCCCTGACCGGGTGGATACGCAGTATTTT; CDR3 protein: CASSPDRVDTQYF
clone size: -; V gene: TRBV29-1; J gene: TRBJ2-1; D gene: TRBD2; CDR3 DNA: TGCAGCGTTGCGAAGAGGGAGGGAGTCAATGAGCAGTTCTTC; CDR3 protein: CSVAKREGVNEQFF
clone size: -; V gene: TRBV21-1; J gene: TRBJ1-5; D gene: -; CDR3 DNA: TGTGCCGGCCAGCAAAAAGGGCCCAATCAGCCCCAGCATTTT; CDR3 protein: CAGQQKGPNQPQHF
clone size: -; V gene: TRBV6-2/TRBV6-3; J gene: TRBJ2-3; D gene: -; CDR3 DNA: TGTGCCAGCAGTTACGAAGGTTATACGCAGTATTTT; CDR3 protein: CASSYEGYTQYF
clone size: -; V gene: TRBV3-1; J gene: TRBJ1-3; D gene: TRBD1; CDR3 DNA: TGTGCCAGCAGCCGGACAGGTCGCTGGGGAAACACCATATATTTT; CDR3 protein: CASSRTGRWGNTIYF
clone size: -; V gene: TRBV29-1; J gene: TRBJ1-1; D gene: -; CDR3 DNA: TGCAGCGTTGAACTCATGCTTGAAGCTTTCTTT; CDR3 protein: CSVELMLEAFF
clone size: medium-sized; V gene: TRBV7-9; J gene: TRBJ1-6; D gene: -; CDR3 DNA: TGTGCCAGCAGCCGCGGGTCAGCGAATTCACCCCTCCACTTT; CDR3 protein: CASSRGSANSPLHF
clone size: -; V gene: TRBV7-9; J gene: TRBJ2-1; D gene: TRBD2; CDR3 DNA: TGTGCCAGCAGTCGTAGCGGGGAATGGGATGAGCAGTTCTTC; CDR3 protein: CASSRSGEWDEQFF
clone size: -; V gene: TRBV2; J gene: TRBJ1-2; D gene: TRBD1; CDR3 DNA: TGTGCCAGCAGGGCCGGGACAGCAAATAACTATGGCTACACCTTC; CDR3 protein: CASRAGTANNYGYTF
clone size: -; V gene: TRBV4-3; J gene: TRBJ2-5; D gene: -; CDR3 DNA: TGCGCCAGCAGCCTTAAAGCGGGTTCGGGGGAGACCCAGTACTTC; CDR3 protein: CASSLKAGSGETQYF
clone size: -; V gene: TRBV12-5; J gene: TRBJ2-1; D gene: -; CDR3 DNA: TGTGCTAGTGGTTTGGTAATGGGGTACAATGAGCAGTTCTTC; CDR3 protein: CASGLVMGYNEQFF
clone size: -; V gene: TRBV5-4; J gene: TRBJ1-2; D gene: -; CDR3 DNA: TGTGCCAGCAGCTTGGAACACGCTATGGGCTATGGCTACACCTTC; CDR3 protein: CASSLEHAMGYGYTF
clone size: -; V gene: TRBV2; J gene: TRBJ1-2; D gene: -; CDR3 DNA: TGTGCCAGCAGCGACGGGGATCAGGGCTATGGCTACACCTTC; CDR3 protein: CASSDGDQGYGYTF
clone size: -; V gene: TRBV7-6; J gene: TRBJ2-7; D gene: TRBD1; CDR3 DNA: TGTGCCAGCAGCTCCGGACAGGGAAGATCCTACGAGCAGTACTTC; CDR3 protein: CASSSGQGRSYEQYF
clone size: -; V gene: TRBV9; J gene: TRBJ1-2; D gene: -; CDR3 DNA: TGTGCCAGCAGCGTGGGGGTGGACGGCTACACCTTC; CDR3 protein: CASSVGVDGYTF
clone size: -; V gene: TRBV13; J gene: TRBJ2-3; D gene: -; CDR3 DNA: TGTGCCAGCAGCCCCGCTGGGACTAGCACAGATACGCAGTATTTT; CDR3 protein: CASSPAGTSTDTQYF
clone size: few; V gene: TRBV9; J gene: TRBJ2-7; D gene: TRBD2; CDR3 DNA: TGTGCCAGCAGCGTAGCGGGGGGGCCGGGATACGAGCAGTACTTC; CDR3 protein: CASSVAGGPGYEQYF
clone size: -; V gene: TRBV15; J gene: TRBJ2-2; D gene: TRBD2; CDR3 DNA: TGTGCCACCAGCGGGGGACTAGCGGGTTTAGCCGGGGAGCTGTTTTTT; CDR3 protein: CATSGGLAGLAGELFF
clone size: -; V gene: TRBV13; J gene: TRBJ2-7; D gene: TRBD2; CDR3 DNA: TGTGCCAGCAGCTCACGCGGGGGGCCCTACGAGCAGTACTTC; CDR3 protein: CASSSRGGPYEQYF
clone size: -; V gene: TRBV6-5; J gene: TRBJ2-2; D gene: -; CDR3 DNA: TGTGCCAGCGTCGCAGTCCCCGGGGAGCTGTTTTTT; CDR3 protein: CASVAVPGELFF
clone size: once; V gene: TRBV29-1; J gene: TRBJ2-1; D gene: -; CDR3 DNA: TGCAGCGTTTTCGGGACCCTAATATCTAATGAGCAGTTCTTC; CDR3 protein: CSVFGTLISNEQFF
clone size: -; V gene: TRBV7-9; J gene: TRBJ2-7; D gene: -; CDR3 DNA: TGTGCCAGCAGCTTAGCGCTGGGGGAATCCGAGCAGTACTTC; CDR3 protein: CASSLALGESEQYF
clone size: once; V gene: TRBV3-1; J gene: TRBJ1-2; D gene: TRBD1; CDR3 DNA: TGTGCCAGCAGCCCCCGGGACAGTAACTATGGCTACACCTTC; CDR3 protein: CASSPRDSNYGYTF
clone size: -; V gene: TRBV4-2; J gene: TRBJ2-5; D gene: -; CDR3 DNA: TGTGCCAGCAGCCAAGAATCTCCCACAGGGAGGGAGACCCAGTACTTC; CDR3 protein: CASSQESPTGRETQYF
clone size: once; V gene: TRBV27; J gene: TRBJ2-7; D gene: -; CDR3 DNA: TGTGCCAGCAGTTTGGTTTCAGCCTCCTACGAGCAGTACTTC; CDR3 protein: CASSLVSASYEQYF
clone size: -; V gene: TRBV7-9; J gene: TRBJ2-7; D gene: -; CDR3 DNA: TGTGCCAGCAGCTCCGAAGACTATGGGCAGTACTTC; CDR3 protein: CASSSEDYGQYF
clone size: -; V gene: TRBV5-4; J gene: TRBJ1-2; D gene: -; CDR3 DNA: TGTGCCAGCAGCTTAAAGAGCTATGGCTACACCTTC; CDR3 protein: CASSLKSYGYTF
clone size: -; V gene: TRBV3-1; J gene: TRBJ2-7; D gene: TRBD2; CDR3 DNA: TGTGCCAGCAGCCGTTTAGCGGGGAACTACGAGCAGTACTTC; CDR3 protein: CASSRLAGNYEQYF
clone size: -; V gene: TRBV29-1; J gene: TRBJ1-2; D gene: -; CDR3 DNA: TGCAGCGTTGTGCTGGACTATGGGAGCTACACCTTC; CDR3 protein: CSVVLDYGSYTF
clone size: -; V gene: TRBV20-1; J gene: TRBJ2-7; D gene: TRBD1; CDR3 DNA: TGCAGTGCTCAGGACAGGCACAACTCCTACGAGCAGTACTTC; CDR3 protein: CSAQDRHNSYEQYF
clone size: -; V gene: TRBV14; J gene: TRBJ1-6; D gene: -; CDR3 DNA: TGTGCCAGCAGCCTCGCTCGGAGGCATAATTCACCCCTCCACTTT; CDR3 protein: CASSLARRHNSPLHF
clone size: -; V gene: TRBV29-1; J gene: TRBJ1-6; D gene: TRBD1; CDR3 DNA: TGCAACCGGGCCCCACGAGACAGGGGAGGAAGATCACCCCTCCACTTT; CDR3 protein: CNRAPRDRGGRSPLHF
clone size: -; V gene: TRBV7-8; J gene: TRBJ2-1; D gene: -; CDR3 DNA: TGTGCCAGCAGCCCGACTTATGAGCAGTTCTTC; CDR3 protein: CASSPTYEQFF
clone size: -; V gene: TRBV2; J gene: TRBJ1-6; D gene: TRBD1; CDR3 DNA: TGTGCCAGCACCAATCTGGGACAGGGGAATTCACCCCTCCACTTT; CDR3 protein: CASTNLGQGNSPLHF
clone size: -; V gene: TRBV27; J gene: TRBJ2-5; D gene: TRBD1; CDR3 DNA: TGTGCCAGCAGTCCTCCGGGACAGGGGAGGCAAGAGACCCAGTACTTC; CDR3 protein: CASSPPGQGRQETQYF
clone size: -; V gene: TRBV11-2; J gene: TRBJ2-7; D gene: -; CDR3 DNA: TGTGCCAGCAGCGCACAGGTAACCTACGAGCAGTACTTC; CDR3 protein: CASSAQVTYEQYF
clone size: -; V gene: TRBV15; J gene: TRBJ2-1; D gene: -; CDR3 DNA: TGTGCCACCAGCACCGCGTGGGGGGAGTCCAATGAGCAGTTCTTC; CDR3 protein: CATSTAWGESNEQFF
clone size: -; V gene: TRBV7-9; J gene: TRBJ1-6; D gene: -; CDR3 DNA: TGTGCCAGCAGCTTTACAGGGACTGCGGATTCACCCCTCCACTTT; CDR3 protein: CASSFTGTADSPLHF
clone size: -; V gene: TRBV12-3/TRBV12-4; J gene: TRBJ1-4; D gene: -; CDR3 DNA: TGTGCCAGCAGCCTCAGGGTCTCGGGTGAAAAACTGTTTTTT; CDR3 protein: CASSLRVSGEKLFF
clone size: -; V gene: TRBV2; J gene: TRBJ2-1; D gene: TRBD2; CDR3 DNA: TGTGCCAGCAGTGTGGGACTAGCGGGGCCAGTCTACAATGAGCAGTTCTTC; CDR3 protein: CASSVGLAGPVYNEQFF
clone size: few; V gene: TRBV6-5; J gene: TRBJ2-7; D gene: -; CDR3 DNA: TGTGCCAGCAGTCAGGGGGGCGCGTCCGAGCAGTACTTC; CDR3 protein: CASSQGGASEQYF
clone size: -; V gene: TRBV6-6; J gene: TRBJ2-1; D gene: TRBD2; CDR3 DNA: TGTGCCAGCAGTTACGGAACAAGGACTAGCGCATATGAGCAGTTCTTC; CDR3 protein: CASSYGTRTSAYEQFF
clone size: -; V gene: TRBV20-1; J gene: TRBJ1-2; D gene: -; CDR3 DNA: TGCAGTGCTAGAGACAAAGACAGTGGGTACACCTTC; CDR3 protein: CSARDKDSGYTF
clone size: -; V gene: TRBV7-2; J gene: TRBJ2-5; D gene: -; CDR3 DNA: TGTGCCAGCAGCTTAGGTGTGTCGGACCAAGAGACCCAGTACTTC; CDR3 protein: CASSLGVSDQETQYF
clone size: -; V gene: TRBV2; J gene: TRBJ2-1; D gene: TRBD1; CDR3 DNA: TGTGCCAGCAGTGAAAGGCAGGGGGCCTACAATGAGCAGTTCTTC; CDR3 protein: CASSERQGAYNEQFF
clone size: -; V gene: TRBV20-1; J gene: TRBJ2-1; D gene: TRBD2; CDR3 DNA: TGCAGTGCTAGAGGGTTTACTAGCGAGAATGAGCAGTTCTTC; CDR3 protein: CSARGFTSENEQFF
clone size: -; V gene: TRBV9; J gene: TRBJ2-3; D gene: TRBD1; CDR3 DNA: TGTGCCAGCAGCGTAGGGGGACAGTCAGATACGCAGTATTTT; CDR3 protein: CASSVGGQSDTQYF
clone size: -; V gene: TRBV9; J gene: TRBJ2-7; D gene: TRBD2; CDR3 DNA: TGTGCCAGCAGCGACGGGGGACTAGCGGGGCTGGGCGATGAGCAGTACTTC; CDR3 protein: CASSDGGLAGLGDEQYF
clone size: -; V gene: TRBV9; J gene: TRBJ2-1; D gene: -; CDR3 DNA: TGTGCCAGCAGCGATGGGACTAATGAGCAGTTCTTC; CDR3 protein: CASSDGTNEQFF
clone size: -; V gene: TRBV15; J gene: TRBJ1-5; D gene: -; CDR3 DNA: TGTGCCACCAGCAGAAGTAAGAGGGGCGATCAGCCCCAGCATTTT; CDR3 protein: CATSRSKRGDQPQHF